The clone carrying this T cell receptor (beta chain) was seen only a few times. The antigen is not known. The sample originates from a study of Ad26.COV2.S vaccination and SARS-CoV-2 variants. Study background: Ad26.COV2.S arm of COV1001 included the donor. By the intramuscular route, Ad26.COV2.S was given once, or twice 56 days apart.

Treatment here: around 19 received Ad26.COV2.S at low or high dose, single or two shots; several received placebo; per-sample allocation not given. Vaccine and placebo recipients were sampled on day 63 after the first injection. The donor was a Boston adult aged 18-55 years. Study findings and constraints: Once vaccination had occurred, spike-specific CD8+ and CD4+ T cell responses reportedly showed substantial breadth.

Clones were sequenced by immunoSEQ multiplex PCR, and TCRdb holds only the in-frame ones, with some missing. The repertoire consists of 410,000 or so clones, with 90% occurring once and the leading ten covering roughly an eighth. Here the sequenced sample was peripheral blood, taken in a trial of Ad26.COV2.S vaccine versus placebo. The sequence was obtained from a person aged 18-60 years who received the Ad26.COV2.S COVID-19 vaccine or a placebo.

CDR3 in amino acids: CASSTYPGKNSPLHF. DNA of the CDR3: TGTGCCAGCAGTACCTATCCGGGAAAGAATTCACCCCTCCACTTT. This chain links TRBV28 with TRBJ1-6; the D is unclear. CDR1 MDHEN and CDR2 SYDVKM come from the germline V gene. Trimming left V 5 bases short and J 7 bases short, with 15 bases between. This CDR3 comprises 15 residues. Complete variable domain (other parts from reference TRBV28 and TRBJ1-6): DVKVTQSSRYLVKRTGEKVFLECVQDMDHENMFWYRQDPGLGLRLIYFSYDVKMKEKGDIPEGYSVSREKKERFSLILESASTNQTSMYLCASSTYPGKNSPLHFGNGTRLTVT.